This T cell receptor beta chain was recorded in a study of resident and recirculating memory T cells in vitiligo. About the study: Samples were epidermis from two lesional and two nonlesional sites, plus PBMCs.

Profiling relied on immunoSEQ multiplex PCR, and the TCRdb table lists in-frame clones only, not all of them. The sample has 70,000 to 95,000 clones, roughly nine tenths seen once. Remarks on this clone: Its target is unknown.

Findings of the study overall: Non-conserved TCRs across sites and patients suggested distinct clones per lesion. No single dominant TCR clone appeared; lesion clonality varied.

CDR1 is MNHEY and CDR2 is SVGAGI in the germline V gene. CDR3 size: 15 residues. V lost 0 bases and J lost 0, with 9 bases in between. Patients' lesions had not changed for the previous 6 months. Sequenced sample: blood. The TCR sequence derives from a male donor with vitiligo. The chain is built from TRBV6-5 and TRBJ2-7, with D uncertain. Here the CDR3 reads CASSYSSTLSYEQYF. CDR3 bases: TGTGCCAGCAGTTACTCGAGCACCCTCTCCTACGAGCAGTACTTC.